The present entry profiles one T cell receptor beta chain with its context. The CDR3 has 15 amino acids. Trimming cost V 0 bases and J 8 bases; bases outside gene matches: 4. The germline V gene has CDR1 SGHNT and CDR2 YYREEE (reference sequence). These data are taken from a study of blood T cell repertoires in COVID-19. As for the study in general: Spain, Italy and the United States supplied samples that represented acute and convalescent COVID-19.

Source study methods: Reference gene primer amplification in the assay estimated nucleated cell counts. Using immunoSEQ multiplex PCR, the repertoire was profiled, and TCRdb retains in-frame clones only, with some absent. V, J and clone size derive from that table, while D and trimming were established from the DNA sequence. Of fewer than 80,000 clones listed, approximately 90% are singletons. V is TRBV5-4 and J is TRBJ1-4; 10 bases map to TRBD1. The sample consisted of peripheral blood. The sequence was obtained from a human donor in a cohort sampled during active COVID-19. Here the CDR3 DNA reads TGTGCCAGCAGCTTGGGACAGGGGGCAAGGGAAAAACTGTTTTTT. This encodes CASSLGQGAREKLFF.